Below are 32 T cell receptor beta chains sequenced from a single sample in a study of OX40 agonist ivuxolimab in advanced cancers. TCRdb keeps only in-frame clones here, not all; method: immunoSEQ multiplex PCR. Of approximately 57,000 clones in the sample, under 85% were seen once. The sample was CD4+ or CD8+ T cells sorted from blood, taken in a trial of the OX40 agonist ivuxolimab. The receptors here all came from an adult with an advanced solid tumor such as melanoma, head and neck, liver or kidney cancer.

This clone has a handful of counts. The gene calls are TRBV30 and TRBJ2-2; possible D gene TRBD1, 6 bases. Germline CDR1 reads GTSNPN; CDR2 reads SVGIG (reference sequence). Trimming stripped 1 base from V and 5 bases from J, with 20 bases between. This CDR3 has 17 amino acids. The CDR3 sequence is CAWSETGFFEVTGELFF. For the CDR3, the DNA is TGTGCCTGGAGTGAGACAGGTTTTTTCGAGGTTACCGGGGAGCTGTTTTTT.

V and J are TRBV18 and TRBJ2-7; 12 bases are a match to TRBD1. Trimming at V came to 3 bases and at J to 7 bases, leaving 4 bases not matched to a gene. Germline CDR1 KGHSH, CDR2 LQKENI. The CDR3 is 14 residues long. CDR3 DNA sequence: TGTGCCAGCTCACCGGGACAGGGGGCAGTGGAGCAGTACTTC. Protein product: CASSPGQGAVEQYF.

The chain recombines TRBV10-2 with TRBJ1-1; possible D gene TRBD1, 6 bases. The CDR3 runs to 14 residues. Trimming removed 6 bases from V and 3 bases from J, with 14 bases in between. The germline CDR1 and CDR2 sequences are WSHSY and SAAADI. CDR3 residues: CASSSQGGDTEAFF. CDR3 bases: TGCGCCAGCAGCTCACAGGGAGGGGACACTGAAGCTTTCTTT.

The rearrangement links TRBV11-2 to TRBJ2-5; a weak D match, TRBD1 (5 bases). Germline-derived CDR1 and CDR2 are SGHAT and FQNNGV. The CDR3 loop spans 14 amino acids. Between the trimmed V and J ends, which lost 5 bases and 7 bases, there was a span of 17 bases. As DNA, the CDR3 is TGTGCCAGCAGCGCCGCTAGTAGCCAGGGGACCCAGTACTTC. Its protein product is CASSAASSQGTQYF.

This sequence joins TRBV6-1 and TRBJ2-1; 10 nucleotides agree with TRBD1. V lost 4 bases to trimming and J lost 5 bases; unmatched junction nucleotides: 5. The CDR3 contains 15 residues. CDR1 and CDR2 from the germline V gene are MNHNS and SASEGT. This CDR3 reads CASSVDRGQNNEQFF. The CDR3 DNA reads as TGTGCCAGCAGTGTCGACAGGGGGCAGAACAATGAGCAGTTCTTC.

The chain combines TRBV7-2 with TRBJ1-1; D perhaps matches TRBD1 (5 bases). The CDR3 is 14 amino acids. Germline loops: CDR1 SGHTA, CDR2 FQGNSA. V gave up 4 bases and J gave up 8 bases, with 17 bases separating them. This chain's CDR3 is CASSSQGPGTEAFF. The CDR3 DNA reads as TGTGCCAGCAGCTCCCAAGGTCCAGGGACGGAAGCTTTCTTT.

The chain uses TRBV7-2 and TRBJ2-1; 9 nucleotides align to TRBD2. The CDR3 has 15 amino acids. Germline CDR1 is SGHTA and CDR2 is FQGNSA. V shed 4 bases, J shed 5 bases, and the junction held 6 bases outside the gene matches. The CDR3 region is CASSSGLAPDNEQFF. The CDR3 region has the DNA TGTGCCAGCAGCTCCGGACTAGCGCCAGACAATGAGCAGTTCTTC.

A remark on this clone: The DNA is omitted, as the CDR3 cannot be located on it reliably, and the CDR3 follows TCRdb's listing. The chain carries TRBV27 and TRBJ2-7. From its first to its last residue, the CDR3 has 14 amino acids. Per the germline V gene, CDR1 is MNHEY and CDR2 is SMNVEV (reference sequence). The CDR3 reads CASSFLAGSYEQYF.

The chain carries TRBV28 and TRBJ1-2, with a tentative D call TRBD1 (5 bases). CDR3 length: 13 residues. The V gene's germline CDR1 is MDHEN and CDR2 SYDVKM. V was pared by 6 bases and J by 8 bases, with 16 bases between. The CDR3 here is CASRSLTVGGYTF. In DNA form, the CDR3 reads TGTGCCAGCAGGTCCCTGACAGTAGGCGGCTACACCTTC.

The chain recombines TRBV10-1 with TRBJ2-5; TRBD2 aligns across 12 bases. The germline gives CDR1 WNHNN, CDR2 SYGVQD (reference sequence). The length of the CDR3 is 18 residues. V dropped 0 bases and J dropped 5; count of bases not matched to a gene: 10. The CDR3 sequence: CASSESHRTSGKKETQYF. Here the CDR3 DNA reads TGCGCCAGCAGTGAGTCGCACCGGACTAGCGGGAAGAAGGAGACCCAGTACTTC.

This clone was observed a few times. The chain employs TRBV5-4 and TRBJ2-7; a weak D match, TRBD2 (5 bases). This CDR3 has 13 residues. V was clipped by 4 bases and J by 3 bases, with 11 bases between them. Germline V gene lookup returns CDR1 SGHNT and CDR2 YYREEE (reference sequence). The CDR3 reads CASSLEANYEQYF. CDR3 in DNA: TGTGCCAGCAGCCTGGAGGCCAACTACGAGCAGTACTTC. Full variable domain (rest looked up from reference TRBV5-4 and TRBJ2-7): ETGVTQSPTHLIKTRGQQVTLRCSSQSGHNTVSWYQQALGQGPQFIFQYYREEENGRGNFPPRFSGLQFPNYSSELNVNALELDDSALYLCASSLEANYEQYFGPGTRLTVT.

The chain couples TRBV5-1 to TRBJ1-1, with 7 bases lining up with TRBD1. Germline values: CDR1 SGHRS, CDR2 YFSETQ. Losses at the gene ends were 7 bases for V and 1 base for J; bases not matched to a gene: 13. The CDR3 spans 16 residues. CDR3: CASPEDRASPNTEAFF. In DNA, the CDR3 is TGCGCCAGCCCCGAAGACAGGGCCAGTCCGAACACTGAAGCTTTCTTT.

The chain has TRBV25-1 and TRBJ1-1, with TRBD1 as a possible D gene (6 bases). Germline CDR1 and CDR2: MGHDK and SYGVNS. This CDR3 has 15 amino acids. V dropped 6 bases and J dropped 3 bases, with 17 bases sitting between them. CDR3 amino acids: CASSQLDRYDTEAFF. The CDR3 DNA reads as TGTGCCAGCAGCCAACTTGACAGGTATGACACTGAAGCTTTCTTT.

The V gene is TRBV5-6, the J gene TRBJ1-5, with 9 bases that match TRBD1. In germline, CDR1 is SGHDT, CDR2 YYEEEE. V lost 3 bases to trimming and J lost 2 bases; unmatched junction nucleotides: 9. This CDR3 contains 17 residues. CDR3 nucleotides: TGTGCCAGCAGCTACATGACAGGGGGTGGGGGCAATCAGCCCCAGCATTTT. The encoded protein is CASSYMTGGGGNQPQHF.

The rearrangement links TRBV25-1 to TRBJ1-1, with D maybe TRBD1 (6 bases). The ends were cut back, 8 bases at V and 1 base at J, with 14 bases in the middle. The CDR3 is 14 amino acids. The germline V gene has CDR1 MGHDK and CDR2 SYGVNS. The CDR3, as DNA: TGTGCCAGCCGGGGGGCCGGTCCGAACACTGAAGCTTTCTTT. It is translated as CASRGAGPNTEAFF.

The rearrangement uses TRBV6-1 and TRBJ1-5, with D tentatively TRBD1 (6 bases). This CDR3 comprises 14 residues. V was trimmed by 6 bases and J by 5 bases, leaving 14 bases between them. CDR1 is MNHNS, CDR2 SASEGT, per germline. CDR3 region: CASSATGGDQPQHF. The CDR3 DNA is TGTGCCAGCAGCGCCACGGGGGGCGATCAGCCCCAGCATTTT.

V gene TRBV5-4 combines with J gene TRBJ2-3; D not certain. CDR3 length equals 15 residues. Trimming took off 2 bases at V and 0 bases at J, with 10 bases between the two ends. The V gene's germline CDR1 is SGHNT and CDR2 YYREEE (reference sequence). In DNA form, the CDR3 reads TGTGCCAGCAGCTTATCGGCCGCTAGCACAGATACGCAGTATTTT. This sequence encodes CASSLSAASTDTQYF.

This clone was recorded only once. The chain joins TRBV7-9 to TRBJ1-2, with D unclear. The CDR3 is made up of 13 amino acids. Trimming cost V 1 base and J 4 bases, with 7 bases left between them. The germline gives CDR1 SEHNR, CDR2 FQNEAQ (reference sequence). The CDR3 reads CASSLEGVYGYTF. In nucleotides, the CDR3 is TGTGCCAGCAGCTTAGAAGGCGTCTATGGCTACACCTTC.

The chain uses TRBV5-5 and TRBJ2-7; TRBD2 is a possible D gene (6 bases). The germline gives CDR1 SGHKS, CDR2 YYEKEE (reference sequence). The CDR3 extends over 14 amino acids. The V end lost 5 bases, the J end lost 2 bases, and 14 bases lay between the germline ends. CDR3 residues: CASRTGTVPYEQYF. The CDR3 DNA sequence: TGTGCCAGCAGAACCGGGACTGTTCCCTACGAGCAGTACTTC. Filled out from reference TRBV5-5 and TRBJ2-7, the complete variable domain reads DAGVTQSPTHLIKTRGQQVTLRCSPISGHKSVSWYQQVLGQGPQFIFQYYEKEERGRGNFPDRFSARQFPNYSSELNVNALLLGDSALYLCASRTGTVPYEQYFGPGTRLTVT.

This chain connects TRBV15 to TRBJ2-7; a possible D gene is TRBD2 (5 bases). The CDR3 sequence is 16 residues long. Germline CDR1 and CDR2: LNHNV and YYDKDF (reference sequence). V was trimmed by 0 bases and J by 3 bases, leaving 15 bases between them. In DNA form, the CDR3 reads TGTGCCACCAGCAGAGATAGGGAGAGTTGGAACTACGAGCAGTACTTC. Protein product: CATSRDRESWNYEQYF.

The chain is built from TRBV11-2 and TRBJ2-2, with D maybe TRBD1 (5 bases). The length of the CDR3 is 14 residues. With 6 bases removed from V and 5 bases from J, the gap between germline ends came to 13 bases. Looked up from germline, CDR1 is SGHAT and CDR2 is FQNNGV. The CDR3 DNA follows: TGTGCCAGCAGAGCGTACACAGGAACCGGGGAGCTGTTTTTT. Encoded protein: CASRAYTGTGELFF.

The chain combines TRBV7-9 with TRBJ1-1; 8 positions match TRBD1. This CDR3 contains 14 residues. Per the germline V gene, CDR1 is SEHNR and CDR2 is FQNEAQ (reference sequence). V lost 3 bases to trimming and J lost 5 bases; unmatched junction nucleotides: 5. The DNA for the CDR3 is TGTGCCAGCAGCTTGGACAGGGTGGGTACTGAAGCTTTCTTT. Protein sequence: CASSLDRVGTEAFF.

This clone has a single count. This chain joins TRBV15 and TRBJ1-4, with 10 bases fitting TRBD1. This CDR3 spans 18 amino acids. V shed 4 bases, J shed 0 bases, and the junction held 8 bases outside the gene matches. From germline, CDR1 is LNHNV and CDR2 YYDKDF (reference sequence). CDR3: CATSKDRGRLATNEKLFF. As DNA, the CDR3 is TGTGCCACCAGCAAAGACAGGGGGCGCTTAGCAACTAATGAAAAACTGTTTTTT.

This chain links TRBV6-6 with TRBJ1-1, with a possible D match to TRBD1 (5 bases). The CDR3 extends over 11 amino acids. Deletions cut 7 bases from V and 4 bases from J, with 7 bases between. Germline assignment: CDR1 MNHNY and CDR2 SVGAGI (reference sequence). CDR3 nucleotide sequence: TGTGCCAGCACGAGGGGCACTGAAGCTTTCTTT. Translated, it gives CASTRGTEAFF.

This chain joins TRBV6-6 and TRBJ2-5; TRBD1 agrees at 8 bases. The trim removed 11 bases at V and 4 bases at J, leaving 9 bases unmatched. Germline CDR1 reads MNHNY; CDR2 reads SVGAGI (reference sequence). The CDR3 loop spans 13 amino acids. The CDR3 region has the DNA TGTGCCGGGTCGCAGGGGGCTCTAGAGACCCAGTACTTC. Amino acid sequence: CAGSQGALETQYF.

This clone was picked up a small number of times. Other DNA sequences from this sample encode an identical CDR3 as well. V and J are TRBV5-4 and TRBJ2-1; 8 bases are shared with TRBD2. The germline CDR1 and CDR2 sequences are SGHNT and YYREEE (reference sequence). The CDR3 length is 15 residues. The V and J ends lost 3 bases and 4 bases, in that order; junction bases with no gene match: 6. CDR3 nucleotides: TGTGCCAGCAGCTCACGGAGCGGGAGTTACAATGAGCAGTTCTTC. Translating gives CASSSRSGSYNEQFF.

This clone has just one count. V usage is TRBV5-1 and J usage is TRBJ2-3; D may match TRBD1 or TRBD2 (5 bases each). The CDR3 has 14 amino acids. Trimming removed 5 bases from V and 0 bases from J, with 10 bases in between. In germline, CDR1 is SGHRS, CDR2 YFSETQ. This CDR3 reads CASRRGYSTDTQYF. CDR3 bases: TGCGCCAGCAGGAGGGGTTATAGCACAGATACGCAGTATTTT.

The rearrangement links TRBV6-6 to TRBJ1-4; D gene uncertain. V was clipped by 6 bases and J by 8 bases, with 10 bases between them. Germline loops: CDR1 MNHNY, CDR2 SVGAGI (reference sequence). This CDR3 has 12 residues. The CDR3 bases are TGTGCCAGCAGCCCGGTTCAAGAAAAACTGTTTTTT. This gives the protein CASSPVQEKLFF.

This clone has more than one count but fewer than ten. The chain employs TRBV4-1 and TRBJ2-1; 8 bases fit TRBD2. CDR1 is MGHRA, CDR2 YSYEKL, per germline. Losses at the gene ends were 1 base for V and 4 bases for J; bases not matched to a gene: 6. The CDR3 extends over 16 amino acids. CDR3 protein: CASSQGGGRTYNEQFF. In nucleotides, the CDR3 is TGCGCCAGCAGCCAAGGGGGCGGGAGGACTTACAATGAGCAGTTCTTC.

This chain connects TRBV6-5 to TRBJ1-2; no firm D call. Trimming shortened V by 5 bases and J by 7 bases, and 14 bases separated the two germline ends. This CDR3 region has 13 residues. Germline-derived CDR1 and CDR2 are MNHEY and SVGAGI. This chain's CDR3 is CASSELGSGGYTF. DNA of the CDR3: TGTGCCAGCAGTGAATTGGGGTCGGGTGGCTACACCTTC.

The V call is TRBV29-1, the J call TRBJ2-3, with TRBD2 as a possible D gene (6 bases). From germline, CDR1 is SQVTM and CDR2 ANQGSEA. The CDR3 runs 16 residues. The V and J ends lost 6 bases and 4 bases respectively, with 23 bases between them. The CDR3 DNA is TGCAGCGTAGATTACCCGGGACTCATAGGAGCAGATACGCAGTATTTT. Translated: CSVDYPGLIGADTQYF.

This rearrangement joins TRBV4-2 to TRBJ2-5; possible D gene TRBD2, 5 bases. Judging by the DNA end, TRBJ2-7 fits better; the J call may be wrong. The CDR3 contains 14 residues. Germline CDR1 is LGHNA and CDR2 is YNFKEQ. In DNA form, the CDR3 reads TGTGCCAGCAGCCAAGTGCTAGCAGCCTACGAGCAGTACTTC. Its protein product is CASSQVLAAYEQYF.